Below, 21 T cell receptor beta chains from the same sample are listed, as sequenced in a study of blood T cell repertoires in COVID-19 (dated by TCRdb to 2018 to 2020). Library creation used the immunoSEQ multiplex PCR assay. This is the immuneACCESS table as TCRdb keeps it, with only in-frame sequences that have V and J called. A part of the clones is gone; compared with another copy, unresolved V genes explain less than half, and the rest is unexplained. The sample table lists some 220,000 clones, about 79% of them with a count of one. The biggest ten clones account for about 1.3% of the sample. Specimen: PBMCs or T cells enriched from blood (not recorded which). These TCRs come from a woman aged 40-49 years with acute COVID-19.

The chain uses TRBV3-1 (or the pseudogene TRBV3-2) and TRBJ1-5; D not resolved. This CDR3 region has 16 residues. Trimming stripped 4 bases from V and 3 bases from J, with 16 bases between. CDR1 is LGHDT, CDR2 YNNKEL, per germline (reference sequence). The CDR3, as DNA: TGTGCCAGCAGCCCGGCCCGCGGGCGGATCAATCAGCCCCAGCATTTT. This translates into CASSPARGRINQPQHF.

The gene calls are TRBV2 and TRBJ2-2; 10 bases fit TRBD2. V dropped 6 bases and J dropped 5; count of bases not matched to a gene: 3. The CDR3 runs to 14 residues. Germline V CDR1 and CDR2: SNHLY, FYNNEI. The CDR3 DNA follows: TGTGCCAGCAGAGGACTAGCGGCAACCGGGGAGCTGTTTTTT. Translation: CASRGLAATGELFF.

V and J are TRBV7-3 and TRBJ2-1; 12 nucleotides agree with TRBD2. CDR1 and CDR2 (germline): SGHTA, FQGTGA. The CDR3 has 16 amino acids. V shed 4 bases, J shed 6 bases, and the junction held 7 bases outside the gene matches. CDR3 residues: CASSSSSSGRANEQFF. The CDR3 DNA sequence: TGTGCCAGCAGCTCCTCCTCTAGCGGGAGGGCCAATGAGCAGTTCTTC.

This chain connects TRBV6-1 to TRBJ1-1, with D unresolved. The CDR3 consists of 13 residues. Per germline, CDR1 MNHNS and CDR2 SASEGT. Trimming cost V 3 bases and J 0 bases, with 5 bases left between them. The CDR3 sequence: CASSDEMNTEAFF. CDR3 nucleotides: TGTGCCAGCAGTGATGAGATGAACACTGAAGCTTTCTTT.

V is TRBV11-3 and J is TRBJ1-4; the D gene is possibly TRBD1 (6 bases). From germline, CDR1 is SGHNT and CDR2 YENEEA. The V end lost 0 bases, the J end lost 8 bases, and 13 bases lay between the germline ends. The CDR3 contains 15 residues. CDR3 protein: CASSLDGTPGEKLFF. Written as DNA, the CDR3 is TGTGCCAGCAGCTTAGATGGGACACCGGGGGAAAAACTGTTTTTT.

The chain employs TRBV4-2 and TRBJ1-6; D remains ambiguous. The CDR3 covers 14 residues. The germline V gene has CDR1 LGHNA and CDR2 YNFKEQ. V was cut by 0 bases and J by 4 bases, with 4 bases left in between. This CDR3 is CASSQDSYNSPLHF. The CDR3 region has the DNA TGTGCCAGCAGCCAAGACAGTTATAATTCACCCCTCCACTTT.

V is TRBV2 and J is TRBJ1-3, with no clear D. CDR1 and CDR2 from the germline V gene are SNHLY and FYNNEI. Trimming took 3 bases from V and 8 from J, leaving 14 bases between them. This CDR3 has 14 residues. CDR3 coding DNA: TGTGCCAGCAGTGAGACGCAGTGGAGGGACACCATATATTTT. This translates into CASSETQWRDTIYF.

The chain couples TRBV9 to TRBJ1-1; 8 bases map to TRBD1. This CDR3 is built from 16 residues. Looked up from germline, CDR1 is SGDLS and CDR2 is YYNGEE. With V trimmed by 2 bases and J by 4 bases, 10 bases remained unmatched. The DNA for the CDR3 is TGTGCCAGCAGCGTCCGGGACAGGACTCCTGTCACTGAAGCTTTCTTT. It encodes CASSVRDRTPVTEAFF.

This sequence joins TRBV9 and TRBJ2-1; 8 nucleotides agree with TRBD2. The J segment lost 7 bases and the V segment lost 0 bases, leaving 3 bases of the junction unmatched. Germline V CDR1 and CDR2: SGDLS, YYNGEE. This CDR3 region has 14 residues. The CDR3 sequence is CASSVGLAWNEQFF. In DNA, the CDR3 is TGTGCCAGCAGCGTAGGACTAGCGTGGAATGAGCAGTTCTTC.

The CDR3 coding sequence is TGTGCCAGCAGCCAAGATCTTCGGGGTACGCAGTATTTT. Its protein is CASSQDLRGTQYF. This chain uses TRBV3-1 (or the pseudogene TRBV3-2) with TRBJ2-3; possible D gene TRBD2, 5 bases. This CDR3 is 13 amino acids long. V lost 0 bases to trimming and J lost 8 bases, with 9 bases between them. Germline-derived CDR1 and CDR2 are LGHDT and YNNKEL (reference sequence).

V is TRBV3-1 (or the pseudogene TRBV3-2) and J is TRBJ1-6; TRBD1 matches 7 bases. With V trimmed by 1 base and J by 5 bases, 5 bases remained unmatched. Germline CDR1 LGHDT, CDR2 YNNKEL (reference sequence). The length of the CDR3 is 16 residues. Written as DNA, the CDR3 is TGTGCCAGCAGCCAAGCGACAGGGAGGAATAATTCACCCCTCCACTTT. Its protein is CASSQATGRNNSPLHF.

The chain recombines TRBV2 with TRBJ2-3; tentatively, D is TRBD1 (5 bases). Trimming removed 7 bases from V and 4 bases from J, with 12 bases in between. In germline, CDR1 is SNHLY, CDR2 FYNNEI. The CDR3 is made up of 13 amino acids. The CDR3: CASMGWGPDTQYF. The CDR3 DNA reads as TGTGCCAGCATGGGATGGGGCCCAGATACGCAGTATTTT.

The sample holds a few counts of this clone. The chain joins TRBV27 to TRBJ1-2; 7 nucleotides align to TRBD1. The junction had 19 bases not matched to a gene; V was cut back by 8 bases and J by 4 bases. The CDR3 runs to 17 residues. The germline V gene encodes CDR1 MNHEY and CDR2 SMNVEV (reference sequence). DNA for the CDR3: TGTGCCAGCTCTTTTGCCTCAGGGGGAGCCACCTCCTATGGCTACACCTTC. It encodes CASSFASGGATSYGYTF.

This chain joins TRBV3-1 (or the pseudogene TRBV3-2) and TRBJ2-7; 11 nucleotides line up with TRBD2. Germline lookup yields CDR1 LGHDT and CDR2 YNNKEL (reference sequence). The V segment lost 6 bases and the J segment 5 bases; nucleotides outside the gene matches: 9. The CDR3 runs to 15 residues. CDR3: CASSHTSGSDNEQYF. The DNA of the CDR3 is TGTGCCAGCAGTCACACTAGCGGGAGTGATAACGAGCAGTACTTC.

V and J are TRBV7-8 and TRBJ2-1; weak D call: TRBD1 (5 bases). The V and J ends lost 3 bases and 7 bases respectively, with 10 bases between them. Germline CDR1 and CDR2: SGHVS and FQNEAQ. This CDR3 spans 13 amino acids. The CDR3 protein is CASSLVGANEQFF. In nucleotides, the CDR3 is TGTGCCAGCAGCTTGGTAGGGGCAAATGAGCAGTTCTTC.

The CDR3 here is CASSNGLAAKYEQYF. CDR3 DNA: TGTGCCAGCAGTAACGGACTAGCGGCTAAATACGAGCAGTACTTC. The chain joins TRBV28 to TRBJ2-7; 10 nucleotides align to TRBD2. V dropped 5 bases and J dropped 4; count of bases not matched to a gene: 8. CDR3 length: 15 amino acids. Germline V CDR1 and CDR2: MDHEN, SYDVKM.

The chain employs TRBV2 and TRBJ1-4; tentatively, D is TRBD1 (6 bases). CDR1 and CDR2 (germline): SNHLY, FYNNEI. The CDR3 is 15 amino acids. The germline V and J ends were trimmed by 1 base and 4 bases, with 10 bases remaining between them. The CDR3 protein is CASSEGQGRNEKLFF. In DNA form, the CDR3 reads TGTGCCAGCAGTGAAGGTCAGGGGCGTAATGAAAAACTGTTTTTT.

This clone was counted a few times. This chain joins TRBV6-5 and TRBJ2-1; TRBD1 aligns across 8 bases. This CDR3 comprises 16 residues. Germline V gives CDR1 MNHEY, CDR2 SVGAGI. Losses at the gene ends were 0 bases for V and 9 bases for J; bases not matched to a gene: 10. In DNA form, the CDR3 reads TGTGCCAGCAGTTACTCGACCGGACAGGGTTTTGCTGAGCAGTTCTTC. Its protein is CASSYSTGQGFAEQFF.

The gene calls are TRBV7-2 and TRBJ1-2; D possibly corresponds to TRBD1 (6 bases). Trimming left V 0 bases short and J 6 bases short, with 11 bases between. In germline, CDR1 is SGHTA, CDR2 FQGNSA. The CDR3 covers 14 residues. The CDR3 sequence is CASSLATGLDGYTF. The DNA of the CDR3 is TGTGCCAGCAGCTTAGCGACAGGCCTTGATGGCTACACCTTC.

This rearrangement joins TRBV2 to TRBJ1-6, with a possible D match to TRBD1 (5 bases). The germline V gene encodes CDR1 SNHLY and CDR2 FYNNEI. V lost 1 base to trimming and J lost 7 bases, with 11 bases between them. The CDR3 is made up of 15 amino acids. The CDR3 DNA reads TGTGCCAGCAGTGAAGAGGCAGGGCGGAATTCACCCCTCCACTTT. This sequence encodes CASSEEAGRNSPLHF.

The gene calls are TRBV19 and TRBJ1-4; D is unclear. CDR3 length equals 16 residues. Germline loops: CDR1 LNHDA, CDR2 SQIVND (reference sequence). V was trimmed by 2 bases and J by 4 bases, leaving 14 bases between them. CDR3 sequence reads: CASSIRENSINEKLFF. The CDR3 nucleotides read TGTGCCAGTAGTATACGTGAGAACAGTATTAATGAAAAACTGTTTTTT.